The clone carrying this T cell receptor beta chain was seen ten or more times. The CDR3 has 14 residues. Trimming at V came to 4 bases and at J to 6 bases, leaving 8 bases not matched to a gene. CDR1 and CDR2 from the germline V gene are SGDLS and YYNGEE. These data come from a study of neurological immune-mediated disorders. TCRdb ran MiXCR on the 5' RACE reads and lists one entry per CDR3 protein. The data show about 59,000 distinct CDR3 sequences, with more than 9.5% seen just once and around 11% held by the top ten. The receptor was isolated from a woman aged 55-69 years with HTLV-1-associated myelopathy (HAM/TSP). The J gene is TRBJ2-7, the V gene TRBV9; 9 bases agree with TRBD1. Sequencing input: PBMCs. The CDR3 reads CASSITGTGSEQYF. DNA of the CDR3: TGTGCCAGCAGCATTACCGGGACAGGGTCCGAGCAGTACTTC. Full variable domain (remainder filled in from reference TRBV9 and TRBJ2-7): DSGVTQTPKHLITATGQRVTLRCSPRSGDLSVYWYQQSLDQGLQFLIQYYNGEERAKGNILERFSAQQFPDLHSELNLSSLELGDSALYFCASSITGTGSEQYFGPGTRLTVT.